Listed here is a single T cell receptor beta chain. Amplification yielded TCR beta CDR3 regions, with RNA transcripts as the source. The primer set for the first-round RT-PCR of the TCR CDR3 was HTBI. TCRdb used MiXCR to reprocess the multiplex PCR reads, holding one entry per CDR3 protein. The table includes under 700,000 distinct CDR3 sequences, roughly a sixth detected once. This sample stems from a study of T cells in Graves' hyperthyroidism and ophthalmopathy. The CDR3 extends over 16 amino acids. V was pared by 6 bases and J by 3 bases, with 13 bases of the junction left unmatched. CDR1 MNHNS and CDR2 SASEGT come from the germline V gene.

This receptor was obtained from a woman younger than 35 with Graves' hyperthyroidism. Sequencing was carried out using blood. The V and J genes are TRBV6-1 and TRBJ1-2, with 7 bases lining up with TRBD1. CDR3 in amino acids: CASSVGDRGEDYGYTF. CDR3 sequence (DNA): TGTGCCAGCAGCGTCGGGGACAGAGGAGAAGACTATGGCTACACCTTC.